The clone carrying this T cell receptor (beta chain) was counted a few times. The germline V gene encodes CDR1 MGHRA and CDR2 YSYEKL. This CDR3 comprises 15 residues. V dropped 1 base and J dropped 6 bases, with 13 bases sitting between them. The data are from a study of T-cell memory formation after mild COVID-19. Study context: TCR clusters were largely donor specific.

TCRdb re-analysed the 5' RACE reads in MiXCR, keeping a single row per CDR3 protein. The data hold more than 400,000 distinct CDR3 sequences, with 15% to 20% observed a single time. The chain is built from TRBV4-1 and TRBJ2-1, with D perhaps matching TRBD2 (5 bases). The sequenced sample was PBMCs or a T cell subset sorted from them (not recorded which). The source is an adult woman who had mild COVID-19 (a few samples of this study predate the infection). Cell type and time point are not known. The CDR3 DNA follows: TGCGCCAGCAGCCAAGGGCCCCCCGGGGTCAATGAGCAGTTCTTC. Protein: CASSQGPPGVNEQFF.